The present T cell receptor (beta chain) was sequenced within a study of blood T cell repertoires in COVID-19. The wider study: Researchers got acute and convalescent COVID-19 samples from the United States, Italy and Spain.

The CDR3 length is 13 residues. Germline-derived CDR1 and CDR2 are MNHEY and SMNVEV (reference sequence). V was clipped by 6 bases and J by 0 bases, with 8 bases between them. Using immunoSEQ multiplex PCR, the repertoire was profiled, and TCRdb retains in-frame clones only, with some absent. Counted here are about 74,000 clones, around 75% occurring once; the ten biggest clones make up more than 20%. The sequence was obtained from a man in his sixties or seventies with acute or convalescent COVID-19. The genes are TRBV27 and TRBJ1-1; D unresolved. Sequencing was done on a sample of peripheral blood. The CDR3 loop is CASRAVMNTEAFF. DNA for the CDR3: TGTGCCAGCAGGGCAGTTATGAACACTGAAGCTTTCTTT.